This passage covers 15 T cell receptor beta chains from one sample sequenced in a study of T cell responses to AZD1222 COVID-19 vaccine. Produced via immunoSEQ multiplex PCR; TCRdb's table is partial and in-frame only. The sample includes almost 35,000 clones, 85% to 90% of them seen just once. This sample comprised peripheral blood, obtained on day 0 of AZD1222 vaccination. Every receptor here comes from an adult in good health.

This chain connects TRBV6-2 or TRBV6-3 to TRBJ2-7; possible D gene TRBD1, 7 bases. Germline CDR1 MNHEY, CDR2 SVGEGT. The CDR3 totals 17 residues. Trimming pared 2 bases from V and 5 bases from J, leaving 22 bases between. The CDR3 loop is CASSYVSGSQGLDEQYF. The CDR3 DNA sequence: TGTGCCAGCAGTTACGTCAGCGGGTCACAGGGGCTCGACGAGCAGTACTTC.

The rearrangement links TRBV20-1 to TRBJ2-5; 12 nucleotides match TRBD2. The CDR3 contains 18 residues. Trimming removed 3 bases from V and 1 base from J; junction bases left unmatched: 12. Germline V lookup: CDR1 DFQATT, CDR2 SNEGSKA (reference sequence). CDR3 region: CSASLGLAGSGGQETQYF. CDR3 DNA: TGCAGTGCTAGTTTGGGACTAGCGGGTTCGGGAGGCCAAGAGACCCAGTACTTC.

The rearrangement links TRBV7-2 to TRBJ2-2; 7 nucleotides match TRBD2. Germline-derived CDR1 and CDR2 are SGHTA and FQGNSA. V shed 8 bases and J 3 bases; nucleotides not matched to a gene: 6. The CDR3 sequence is 14 residues long. The CDR3 sequence is CASLRERYTGELFF. In nucleotides, the CDR3 is TGTGCCAGCCTGCGGGAGCGGTACACCGGGGAGCTGTTTTTT. The whole variable domain, filled in from reference TRBV7-2 and TRBJ2-2, reads GAGVSQSPSNKVTEKGKDVELRCDPISGHTALYWYRQSLGQGLEFLIYFQGNSAPDKSGLPSDRFSAERTGGSVSTLTIQRTQQEDSAVYLCASLRERYTGELFFGEGSRLTVL.

This chain links TRBV12-3 or TRBV12-4 with TRBJ2-1; D is possibly TRBD1 (7 bases). The CDR3 contains 12 residues. V lost 8 bases and J 4 bases, leaving 9 bases between the germline ends. The CDR3 nucleotides are TGTGCCAGCCAGGGGGGATACAATGAGCAGTTCTTC. It encodes CASQGGYNEQFF.

The chain links TRBV5-5 to TRBJ1-1, with D perhaps TRBD1 (5 bases). The CDR3 has 14 amino acids. Germline V gene lookup returns CDR1 SGHKS and CDR2 YYEKEE (reference sequence). V lost 4 bases and J lost 6, with 16 bases in between. CDR3 DNA sequence: TGTGCCAGCAGCCCCAGGGCAGGGAGGGCTGAAGCTTTCTTT. Amino acid sequence: CASSPRAGRAEAFF.

CDR3 protein: CASSQLSPGELFF. The CDR3 coding sequence is TGTGCCAGCAGCCAACTTTCCCCCGGGGAACTGTTTTTT. The chain uses TRBV14 and TRBJ1-4; D gene ambiguous. Germline CDR1 is SGHDN and CDR2 is FVKESK. This CDR3 contains 13 residues. The germline V and J ends were trimmed by 2 bases and 12 bases, with 13 bases remaining between them.

This chain links TRBV3-1 (or the pseudogene TRBV3-2) with TRBJ2-3, with no clear D. V was shortened by 0 bases and J by 4 bases, with 5 bases between the two germline ends. The germline V gene encodes CDR1 LGHDT and CDR2 YNNKEL (reference sequence). The CDR3 has 13 amino acids. In DNA, the CDR3 is TGTGCCAGCAGCCAAGATCATGCAGATACGCAGTATTTT. Amino acid sequence: CASSQDHADTQYF.

The V call is TRBV6-5, the J call TRBJ2-7; the match to TRBD1 covers 7 bases. The CDR3 runs 14 residues. The germline V gene has CDR1 MNHEY and CDR2 SVGAGI. The ends lost 6 bases at V and 0 bases at J; junction bases unmatched: 5. The CDR3 protein is CASSGTEASYEQYF. CDR3 DNA sequence: TGTGCCAGCAGCGGGACAGAGGCCTCCTACGAGCAGTACTTC.

The chain links TRBV5-1 to TRBJ2-7; either TRBD1 or TRBD2 may supply D (5 bases each). V lost 4 bases to trimming and J lost 0 bases, with 17 bases between them. Germline V gene sequence: CDR1 SGHRS, CDR2 YFSETQ. The length of the CDR3 is 16 residues. CDR3 amino acids: CASSESGTASSYEQYF. The CDR3 DNA sequence: TGCGCCAGCAGCGAATCCGGGACGGCGAGCTCCTACGAGCAGTACTTC.

The CDR3 reads CASSYGESADTQYF. CDR3 DNA sequence: TGTGCCAGCAGTTACGGGGAGAGCGCAGATACGCAGTATTTT. J is TRBJ2-3 and V is TRBV6-2 or TRBV6-3; tentatively, D is TRBD2 (5 bases). CDR1 and CDR2 from the germline V gene are MNHEY and SVGEGT. CDR3 size: 14 residues. V lost 2 bases and J lost 4, with 10 bases in between.

This chain links TRBV4-1 with TRBJ2-4; TRBD1 aligns across 8 bases. This CDR3 comprises 14 residues. Per the germline V gene, CDR1 is MGHRA and CDR2 is YSYEKL. Unmatched junction bases numbered 4, after V lost 1 base and J lost 8 bases. The CDR3 loop reads CASSQAGGRDIQYF. The CDR3 bases are TGCGCCAGCAGCCAAGCAGGGGGCCGGGACATTCAGTACTTC.

The chain recombines TRBV10-2 with TRBJ2-3; 9 bases are shared with TRBD2. The junction had 2 bases not matched to a gene; V was cut back by 0 bases and J by 4 bases. CDR3 length equals 15 residues. CDR1 WSHSY and CDR2 SAAADI come from the germline V gene. The CDR3 region is CASSESTSGADTQYF. CDR3 DNA: TGCGCCAGCAGTGAGTCGACTAGCGGCGCAGATACGCAGTATTTT.

The rearrangement joins TRBV11-2 to TRBJ1-2; D uncertain. V shed 0 bases and J shed 0 bases, with 14 bases lying between them. This CDR3 comprises 17 residues. The germline CDR1 and CDR2 sequences are SGHAT and FQNNGV. CDR3 amino acids: CASSLDLLEPTNYGYTF. DNA for the CDR3: TGTGCCAGCAGCTTAGATCTTCTCGAGCCGACTAACTATGGCTACACCTTC.

This clone was seen once. J is TRBJ1-2 and V is TRBV12-3 or TRBV12-4, with D unresolved. Trimming stripped 2 bases from V and 6 bases from J, with 10 bases between. The CDR3 spans 13 residues. CDR3 region: CASSLWAPNGYTF. CDR3 in DNA: TGTGCCAGCAGTTTATGGGCTCCGAATGGCTACACCTTC.

In its sample, this clone was seen a few times. The V call is TRBV28, the J call TRBJ1-2, with D hard to call. The CDR3 totals 14 residues. Trimming removed 1 base at V and 1 base at J, with 7 bases between. CDR1 is MDHEN and CDR2 is SYDVKM in the germline V gene. The CDR3 DNA reads as TGTGCCAGCAGTTTATTTGGGGTTAACTATGGCTACACCTTC. Encoded protein: CASSLFGVNYGYTF.